This T cell receptor beta chain was documented in a study of shared clonotypes between healthy human individuals. A CD45RA+ naive subset and a CD45RA-negative memory subset were split from CD4+ cells. Study observations and caveats: Rarefaction indicated that sorted-subset sequencing remained incomplete although depth was large.

The assay was carried out at the deep level. This table comes from immunoSEQ multiplex PCR, and its TCRdb copy is limited to in-frame clones, with some not included. The table lists a few million clones, about 92% of them singletons. Comment on this clone: The antigen remains unidentified.

The receptor was derived from a man aged 18 to 35 in good health. Some clones in this sample may be carry-over from other donors' samples. Sequenced sample: naive CD4+ T cells from PBMCs. The subset denotes: CD45RA+ positively selected.

The CDR3 is CASSLAGEKGLSWEQYF. The CDR3 DNA sequence: TGCGCCAGCAGCTTGGCCGGAGAAAAGGGGCTGTCTTGGGAGCAGTACTTC. This chain connects TRBV5-1 to TRBJ2-7; D perhaps matches TRBD1 (5 bases). The V gene's germline CDR1 is SGHRS and CDR2 YFSETQ. Trimming stripped 0 bases from V and 7 bases from J, with 23 bases between. There are 17 residues in the CDR3.